The 10 T cell receptor beta chains below all came from one sample that was sequenced in a study of T-cell reconstitution after alpha-beta-depleted transplantation in children. Preparation of the TCRbeta library was carried out with unique molecular identifiers. TCRdb independently ran MiXCR on the PCR reads; one entry per CDR3 protein. This sample has 200,000 to 250,000 distinct CDR3 sequences; approximately 9% occur once, and the top ten carry approximately 5.9%. The specimen was PBMCs from the stem cell graft donor, collected from the stem cell graft. The receptors were gathered from a human donor who donated a stem cell graft to a child with acute lymphoblastic leukemia.

The rearrangement uses TRBV5-4 and TRBJ1-2; the match to TRBD1 covers 8 bases. The CDR3 length is 15 residues. J lost 6 bases, V lost 1 base, and 8 bases had no gene match. Germline lookup yields CDR1 SGHNT and CDR2 YYREEE (reference sequence). The CDR3 reads CASSLQPGGADGYTF. Here the CDR3 DNA reads TGTGCCAGCAGCTTGCAACCAGGGGGCGCGGATGGCTACACCTTC.

The gene calls are TRBV5-1 and TRBJ1-1; no definite D call. CDR3 length: 14 amino acids. Looked up from germline, CDR1 is SGHRS and CDR2 is YFSETQ. Trimming shortened V by 2 bases and J by 0 bases, and 8 bases separated the two germline ends. The CDR3 region is CASSLGRLNTEAFF. The CDR3 DNA follows: TGCGCCAGCAGCTTAGGACGGTTGAACACTGAAGCTTTCTTT. Supplemented by reference TRBV5-1 and TRBJ1-1, the full variable domain reads KAGVTQTPRYLIKTRGQQVTLSCSPISGHRSVSWYQQTPGQGLQFLFEYFSETQRNKGNFPGRFSGRQFSNSRSEMNVSTLELGDSALYLCASSLGRLNTEAFFGQGTRLTVV.

This clonotype showed up just a few times. The chain links TRBV12-3 or TRBV12-4 to TRBJ1-2; D not resolved. The germline V and J ends were trimmed by 4 bases and 3 bases, with 15 bases remaining between them. This CDR3 contains 15 residues. The CDR3 bases are TGTGCCAGCAGTTCCTTCGGGCTCAAACACTATGGCTACACCTTC. This translates into CASSSFGLKHYGYTF.

This clonotype was counted ten times or more. This chain uses TRBV6-5 with TRBJ2-7; tentative D call: TRBD1 (5 bases). This CDR3 region has 13 residues. V was clipped by 5 bases and J by 6 bases, with 14 bases between them. Germline assignment: CDR1 MNHEY and CDR2 SVGAGI. In DNA form, the CDR3 reads TGTGCCAGCAGTCCCACAGGTTATAGCGAGCAGTACTTC. It codes for CASSPTGYSEQYF.

V and J are TRBV2 and TRBJ2-7, with D unclear. V gave up 8 bases and J gave up 3 bases, with 8 bases separating them. Per the germline V gene, CDR1 is SNHLY and CDR2 is FYNNEI. The CDR3 runs to 11 residues. In DNA form, the CDR3 reads TGTGCCAGCCGGGCCCTCTACGAGCAGTACTTC. It specifies CASRALYEQYF. Complete variable domain (other parts from reference TRBV2 and TRBJ2-7): EPEVTQTPSHQVTQMGQEVILRCVPISNHLYFYWYRQILGQKVEFLVSFYNNEISEKSEIFDDQFSVERPDGSNFTLKIRSTKLEDSAMYFCASRALYEQYFGPGTRLTVT.

The genes are TRBV11-3 and TRBJ2-3; D gene ambiguous. With 5 bases removed from V and 9 bases from J, the gap between germline ends came to 15 bases. This CDR3 is 13 amino acids long. Germline V gene data show CDR1 as SGHNT and CDR2 as YENEEA. This CDR3 is CASSAEVKGTQYF. The CDR3 region has the DNA TGTGCCAGCAGCGCCGAGGTTAAAGGCACGCAGTATTTT.

In its sample, this clonotype was seen a few times. The chain joins TRBV9 to TRBJ2-7, with D uncertain. The length of the CDR3 is 11 residues. V lost 4 bases, J lost 6 bases, and 8 bases lay in between. Germline assignment: CDR1 SGDLS and CDR2 YYNGEE. This chain's CDR3 is CASSPAREQYF. CDR3 nucleotides: TGTGCCAGCAGCCCGGCCCGCGAGCAGTACTTC.

V usage is TRBV20-1 and J usage is TRBJ2-3; a weak D match, TRBD2 (5 bases). CDR1 and CDR2 (germline): DFQATT, SNEGSKA (reference sequence). The V and J ends lost 5 bases and 1 base respectively, with 10 bases between them. This CDR3 has 13 residues. CDR3 region: CSASRGGTDTQYF. The DNA for the CDR3 is TGCAGTGCTTCCCGGGGTGGCACAGATACGCAGTATTTT.

The chain combines TRBV7-2 with TRBJ1-2, with a weak D call TRBD1 (5 bases). Per the germline V gene, CDR1 is SGHTA and CDR2 is FQGNSA. The V end lost 3 bases, the J end lost 6 bases, and 11 bases lay between the germline ends. The CDR3 spans 13 residues. For the CDR3, the DNA is TGTGCCAGCAGCTTTAACCCGGGGGATGGCTACACCTTC. Amino acids: CASSFNPGDGYTF. Complete variable domain (other parts from reference TRBV7-2 and TRBJ1-2): GAGVSQSPSNKVTEKGKDVELRCDPISGHTALYWYRQSLGQGLEFLIYFQGNSAPDKSGLPSDRFSAERTGGSVSTLTIQRTQQEDSAVYLCASSFNPGDGYTFGSGTRLTVV.

V is TRBV29-1 and J is TRBJ1-2, with D hard to call. The V end lost 7 bases, the J end lost 3 bases, and 9 bases lay between the germline ends. Germline V gene lookup returns CDR1 SQVTM and CDR2 ANQGSEA. The CDR3 is 11 amino acids. In DNA, the CDR3 is TGCAGCGCGGGAGAGGACTATGGCTACACCTTC. Translating it yields CSAGEDYGYTF. Full variable domain (rest looked up from reference TRBV29-1 and TRBJ1-2): SAVISQKPSRDICQRGTSLTIQCQVDSQVTMMFWYRQQPGQSLTLIATANQGSEATYESGFVIDKFPISRPNLTFSTLTVSNMSPEDSSIYLCSAGEDYGYTFGSGTRLTVV.